This record concerns one T cell receptor beta chain sequence. Its specificity is not known. Assay used: immunoSEQ multiplex PCR; TCRdb lists only in-frame clones, some missing. Altogether around 100,000 clones are present, 85% to 95% being singletons, with the ten largest covering around 0.3%. This sample is drawn from a study of OX40 agonist ivuxolimab in advanced cancers. Regarding the study as a whole: Blood T cells, both CD4+ and CD8+, expanded clonally by week 6 at 0.1 to 3.0 mg/kg. Expanded clones tended on average to be more numerous among CD8+ T cells than CD4+.

Any history of autoimmune disease or systemic immunosuppression disqualified patients. The CDR3 has 16 amino acids. Trimming cost V 2 bases and J 1 base; bases outside gene matches: 7. The germline CDR1 and CDR2 sequences are LGHNA and YSLEER. The sample here was CD4+ or CD8+ T cells sorted from blood, taken in a trial of the OX40 agonist ivuxolimab. V usage is TRBV4-3 and J usage is TRBJ1-2; 7 bases fit TRBD1. The TCR was taken from an adult with an advanced solid tumor such as melanoma, head and neck, liver or kidney cancer. CDR3 coding DNA: TGCGCCAGCAGCCAATATACGGGACAGCTTAACTATGGCTACACCTTC. Translated: CASSQYTGQLNYGYTF.